Sequencing of this TCR beta chain was carried out in a study of blood T cell repertoires in COVID-19 (dated by TCRdb to the early 2020s). Study-wide context: Collaborator samples came from the United States, Italy and Spain and covered acute and convalescent phases of COVID-19. The material from the prospective study consisted of cDNA or gDNA derived from T cells, B-cell-depleted T cells, or PBMCs. Subjects who had been exposed to COVID-19, were actively infected with it, or had recovered from it provided the deeply sampled blood TCRbeta repertoires that made up the dataset. A freely available public database, intended as a resource for researchers studying the immune response to SARS-CoV-2, is where the repertoires were released. The samples were drawn from the first 160 participants of the ongoing ImmuneRACE study and from 1,254 subjects provided by 6 global collaborators. The sample metadata nearly always contained a de-identified subject ID, COVID-19 status, age in years and sex. Where HLA class I and class II types were available, the types were taken from metadata supplied by the sample provider, not from assay-based typing. The study at large found these results: How much clinical and demographic metadata was included differed by source and by participant, and the metadata was provided uncurated.

In the prospective study, participants were about 18 to 95 years old, resided in about two dozen geographic areas of the United States, and were enrolled through a virtual design. In the prospective study, participants were assigned to cohorts based on the clinical history participants reported in a screening survey and a study questionnaire. For ImmuneRACE Cohort 3, a participant was defined as recovered based on two consecutive negative NP/OP PCR tests, clearance by a healthcare professional, or resolution of symptoms. Each participant in the prospective study had whole blood, serum and a nasopharyngeal or oropharyngeal swab collected by mobile phlebotomists. Prospective study participants could optionally give additional blood draws and questionnaires over an approximately 2-month period. Before DNA extraction, blood samples from the prospective study were shipped at room temperature or frozen.

For this clone: The specificity of this receptor is unknown. No base-level quality is on record; no much larger clone is a single base apart.

TCRbeta CDR3 regions were amplified from genomic DNA using the immunoSEQ Assay, a bias-controlled multiplex PCR. In the paper's pipeline: The number of nucleated cells in each sample was estimated from the amplification of reference gene primers within the assay. To quantify the absolute abundance of each unique TCRbeta CDR3 rearrangement, sequence reads were collapsed and filtered. For each sample, productive Simpson clonality was calculated as the square root of Simpson's diversity index across productive rearrangements. TCRdb provides this immuneACCESS table in a form limited to in-frame rearrangements. Some clones are lacking; in checked studies, under half of them reflect an unresolved V gene, and why the rest are absent is not known. The V and J calls and clone size come from that table; D and trimming were worked out from the DNA. Here the sample has roughly 250,000 clones; around 85% occur a single time. In total, the top ten clones hold approximately 4% of the sample.

Its CDR3 holds 16 amino acids, cysteine through phenylalanine. The CDR3 DNA has 48 bases and is translated from base 1. Reading the germline V gene (reference sequence) gives CDR1 LNHDA and CDR2 SQIVND. Unmatched junction bases come to 11, with V trimmed by 3 bases and J by 8 bases. The sample taken for sequencing was PBMCs or T cells enriched from blood (not recorded which). The clonotype was recovered from a woman aged 25 to 39 who had recovered from COVID-19. The rearrangement joined TRBV19 to TRBJ2-1, with 9 junctional bases fitting TRBD2. CDR3 protein: CASSMLSRGGLYEQFF. The sequenced DNA: TGTGCCAGTAGTATGTTATCGCGGGGGGGCTTGTATGAGCAGTTCTTC.